This paragraph covers one T cell receptor (beta chain) sequence. Its antigen is unidentified. The data originate from a study of CD8 T cells in Susac syndrome. Study-level points and caveats: Individuals included in the TCR sequencing and HLA analysis were acknowledged by the study to be relatively few in number.

Germline assignment: CDR1 SGHAT and CDR2 FQNNGV. The CDR3 runs 14 residues. Trimming cost V 3 bases and J 2 bases, with 8 bases left between them. It was negative isolation that provided the CD8+ and CD4+ T cells, whereas TEMRA cells were enriched by FACS. When the RNA was reverse transcribed, random hexamers were used with an input of about 0.45 to 1 ug. The immunoSEQ assay covered 54 Vbeta and 13 Jbeta segments for CDR3. From the immunoSEQ multiplex PCR reads, TCRdb called clonotypes with MiXCR, one entry per CDR3 protein. The table has roughly 200,000 distinct CDR3 sequences, 85% to 95% seen once. The receptor was derived from a human donor in good health. The material sequenced was CD4+ T cells from PBMCs. This chain connects TRBV11-2 to TRBJ2-4; D gene unclear. CDR3: CASSFSGTKNIQYF. DNA for the CDR3: TGTGCCAGCAGCTTTTCGGGCACCAAAAACATTCAGTACTTC.